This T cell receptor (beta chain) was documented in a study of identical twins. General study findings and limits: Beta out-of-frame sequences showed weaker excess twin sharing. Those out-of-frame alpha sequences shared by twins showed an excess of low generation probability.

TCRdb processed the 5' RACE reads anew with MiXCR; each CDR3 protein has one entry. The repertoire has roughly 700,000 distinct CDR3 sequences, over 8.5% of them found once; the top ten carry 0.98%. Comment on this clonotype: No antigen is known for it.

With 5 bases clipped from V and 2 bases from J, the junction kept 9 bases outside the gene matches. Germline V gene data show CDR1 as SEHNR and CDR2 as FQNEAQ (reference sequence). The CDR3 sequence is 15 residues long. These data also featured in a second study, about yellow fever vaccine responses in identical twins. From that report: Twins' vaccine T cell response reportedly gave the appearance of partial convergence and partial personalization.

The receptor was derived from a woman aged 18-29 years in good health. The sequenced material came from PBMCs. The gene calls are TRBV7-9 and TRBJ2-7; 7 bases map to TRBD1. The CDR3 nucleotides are TGTGCCAGCAGCCAAATACCGGGACAGACCTACGAGCAGTACTTC. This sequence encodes CASSQIPGQTYEQYF.